The source of this TCR beta chain is a study of T cell responses to AZD1222 COVID-19 vaccine. Study-level information: Timing groups of about 4 and about 12 weeks for second doses were pooled. Findings of the study overall: AZD1222 recipients seropositive at baseline numbered only six or seven. None of the repertoires were sampled until the peak T cell response had passed. There were mostly white British donors and more females than males, and clonal diversity was possibly underestimated.

Germline CDR1 LNHDA, CDR2 SQIVND (reference sequence). Trimming left V 4 bases short and J 7 bases short, with 10 bases between. The CDR3 loop spans 12 amino acids. About this clone itself: Its target is unknown.

Data came from immunoSEQ multiplex PCR; TCRdb stores just in-frame clones and leaves some out. The sample includes 200,000 to 300,000 clones, 90% to 95% of them seen just once. This material consisted of peripheral blood, taken on day 0 of AZD1222 vaccination. This TCR was recovered from an adult in good health. The chain uses TRBV19 and TRBJ2-5; D is possibly TRBD2 (5 bases). The CDR3 reads CASSRAAGTQYF. CDR3 DNA: TGTGCCAGTAGTAGGGCGGCGGGGACCCAGTACTTC.